The 27 T cell receptor beta chains below come from one sample, sequenced in a study of CD8 T cells in ankylosing spondylitis listed by TCRdb under 2017. The library was generated by 5' RACE. Sequencing relied on an Illumina HiSeq 2500. TCRdb reanalyzed the raw reads on its own, using fastp at Q25 for trimming and MiXCR for clone calling, and kept in-frame beta chains. Rows merge per CDR3 protein into single entries with the most common DNA and genes. In all, the sample holds some 250,000 distinct CDR3 sequences, and about 11% of those were seen once. The ten largest clones take up under 7% of the sample. The sequenced sample was blood, either unsorted or a sorted T cell fraction (not recorded which). These receptor sequences come from a male donor with ankylosing spondylitis or in good health (not recorded which).

The chain uses TRBV7-3 and TRBJ1-2; 8 nucleotides agree with TRBD1. The CDR3 runs 15 residues. Germline V gene data show CDR1 as SGHTA and CDR2 as FQGTGA. V shed 5 bases, J shed 3 bases, and the junction held 8 bases outside the gene matches. The CDR3 here is CASSPHRGGDYGYTF. CDR3 DNA: TGTGCCAGCAGCCCACACAGGGGGGGAGACTATGGCTACACCTTC.

In this sample, this clonotype turned up a few times. The rearrangement links TRBV13 to TRBJ1-2; D perhaps matches TRBD1 (6 bases). V lost 4 bases and J 3 bases, leaving 15 bases between the germline ends. Looked up from germline, CDR1 is PRHDT and CDR2 is FYEKMQ (reference sequence). CDR3 length: 15 residues. The DNA of the CDR3 is TGTGCCAGCAGCTCCGACAGGTTTGGGGACTATGGCTACACCTTC. This translates into CASSSDRFGDYGYTF.

This clonotype was counted between two and nine times. The chain joins TRBV20-1 to TRBJ2-7; D assignment may be TRBD1 or TRBD2 (5 bases each). The CDR3 extends over 14 amino acids. Germline values: CDR1 DFQATT, CDR2 SNEGSKA (reference sequence). Trimming pared 2 bases from V and 1 base from J, leaving 12 bases between. CDR3 loop: CSARLGTASYEQYF. CDR3 DNA: TGCAGTGCTAGATTAGGGACGGCATCCTACGAGCAGTACTTC.

This clonotype has ten or more counts. The chain combines TRBV4-2 with TRBJ2-2, with D hard to call. The germline CDR1 and CDR2 sequences are LGHNA and YNFKEQ. V lost 1 base and J lost 0, with 9 bases in between. The CDR3 length is 16 residues. This CDR3 is CASSQVDGANTGELFF. The CDR3, as DNA: TGTGCCAGCAGCCAAGTTGACGGAGCGAACACCGGGGAGCTGTTTTTT.

Only a few counts were recorded for this clonotype. V and J are TRBV12-3 or TRBV12-4 and TRBJ1-6; D is undetermined. The CDR3 sequence is 12 residues long. V was cut by 2 bases and J by 9 bases, with 5 bases left in between. CDR3 DNA sequence: TGTGCCAGCAGTTTATCTGTTTCACCCCTCCACTTT. Its protein is CASSLSVSPLHF.

This clonotype appeared a few times. V gene TRBV4-1 combines with J gene TRBJ2-7, with D perhaps being TRBD1 or TRBD2 (5 bases each). Trimming shortened V by 5 bases and J by 3 bases, and 23 bases separated the two germline ends. Germline V gene lookup returns CDR1 MGHRA and CDR2 YSYEKL. This CDR3 is built from 17 residues. CDR3 nucleotides: TGCGCCAGCAGCTTCTCTGGGTTAGGGGACCAAGGCTACGAGCAGTACTTC. This sequence encodes CASSFSGLGDQGYEQYF.

This chain joins TRBV7-2 and TRBJ1-4, with TRBD1 identical over 7 bases. Germline values: CDR1 SGHTA, CDR2 FQGNSA. This CDR3 spans 15 amino acids. V shed 5 bases and J 4 bases; nucleotides not matched to a gene: 7. The CDR3 bases are TGTGCCAGCAGCCAGACAGGGCTTAATAATGAAAAACTGTTTTTT. Its translation: CASSQTGLNNEKLFF.

This clonotype has just a few counts. One base away lies a much larger clone, so this may be a sequencing read error. The chain employs TRBV7-2 and TRBJ2-1; the match to TRBD2 covers 8 bases. Looked up from germline, CDR1 is SGHTA and CDR2 is FQGNSA. This CDR3 spans 15 amino acids. V lost 2 bases to trimming and J lost 2 bases; unmatched junction nucleotides: 2. The CDR3 DNA follows: TGTGCCAGCAGCTTAAACGGGGGGGCCTACAATGAGCAGTTCTTC. This gives the protein CASSLNGGAYNEQFF.

The J gene is TRBJ2-1, the V gene TRBV3-1, with 8 bases that match TRBD2. Germline CDR1 LGHDT, CDR2 YNNKEL (reference sequence). CDR3 length: 14 amino acids. Germline trimming cut 7 bases from V and 4 bases from J; bases unmatched to any gene: 6. The CDR3 nucleotides are TGTGCCAGCACGCATTCGGGGGGGTACAATGAGCAGTTCTTC. It specifies CASTHSGGYNEQFF.

The gene calls are TRBV14 and TRBJ2-1; D may match TRBD1 or TRBD2 (5 bases each). V was cut by 0 bases and J by 4 bases, with 16 bases left in between. Germline values: CDR1 SGHDN, CDR2 FVKESK. The length of the CDR3 is 17 residues. The CDR3 spells CASSQEQIPGPYNEQFF. For the CDR3, the DNA is TGTGCCAGCAGCCAAGAGCAAATACCGGGACCGTACAATGAGCAGTTCTTC.

The table lists this clonotype with many counts. The chain couples TRBV12-3 or TRBV12-4 to TRBJ2-3; TRBD2 matches at 7 bases. CDR3 length equals 13 residues. The V and J ends lost 8 bases and 4 bases, in that order; junction bases with no gene match: 6. The CDR3 DNA is TGTGCCAGCGTGGCGGGAGTGGCAGATACGCAGTATTTT. Residues: CASVAGVADTQYF.

In this sample, this clonotype turned up many times. The V gene is TRBV6-1, the J gene TRBJ2-3; 12 bases fit TRBD2. V was clipped by 7 bases and J by 5 bases; unmatched bases: 10. CDR1 is MNHNS and CDR2 is SASEGT in the germline V gene. The CDR3 sequence is 16 residues long. CDR3 coding DNA: TGTGCCAGCAAACCCCTGACTAGCGGGGGAGGAGATACGCAGTATTTT. Its translation: CASKPLTSGGGDTQYF.

This clonotype occurred many times. The chain has TRBV6-2 or TRBV6-3 and TRBJ1-5, with D unclear. Trimming removed 5 bases from V and 5 bases from J, with 16 bases in between. The CDR3 sequence is 15 residues long. Germline V gene sequence: CDR1 MNHEY, CDR2 SVGEGT. The CDR3 nucleotides read TGTGCCAGCAGTCTGACCTCAGAGTCCTATCAGCCCCAGCATTTT. As protein: CASSLTSESYQPQHF.

V is TRBV27 and J is TRBJ1-2, with 9 bases aligning to TRBD1. Losses at the gene ends were 2 bases for V and 7 bases for J; bases not matched to a gene: 2. Germline V lookup: CDR1 MNHEY, CDR2 SMNVEV (reference sequence). The CDR3 sequence is 13 residues long. In DNA, the CDR3 is TGTGCCAGCAGTTTAAACAGGGGGCTTGGCTACACCTTC. As protein: CASSLNRGLGYTF.

The chain carries TRBV7-9 and TRBJ2-3; the D is unclear. The V and J ends lost 1 base and 1 base respectively, with 9 bases between them. CDR1 and CDR2 from the germline V gene are SEHNR and FQNEAQ (reference sequence). This CDR3 has 15 residues. The CDR3 loop is CASSLVNQGTDTQYF. CDR3 nucleotide sequence: TGTGCCAGCAGCTTAGTAAACCAGGGCACAGATACGCAGTATTTT.

This clonotype showed up many times. The V call is TRBV29-1, the J call TRBJ1-4; D possibly corresponds to TRBD1 (5 bases). V shed 3 bases and J shed 8 bases, with 16 bases lying between them. Germline CDR1 reads SQVTM; CDR2 reads ANQGSEA. The CDR3 runs 14 residues. The CDR3 nucleotides are TGCAGCGTTGATGTTGGCCAGGGCGGAGAAAAACTGTTTTTT. It codes for CSVDVGQGGEKLFF.

The chain couples TRBV9 to TRBJ2-7, with D perhaps TRBD2 (6 bases). Trimming took off 4 bases at V and 2 bases at J, with 10 bases between the two ends. CDR3 length: 13 amino acids. Germline CDR1 SGDLS, CDR2 YYNGEE. DNA for the CDR3: TGTGCCAGCAGCTCGGCGGGGACCTACGAGCAGTACTTC. Translating gives CASSSAGTYEQYF.

This clonotype was seen a handful of times. The chain couples TRBV10-3 to TRBJ2-6; 7 bases are a match to TRBD2. In germline, CDR1 is ENHRY, CDR2 SYGVKD. J lost 3 bases, V lost 8 bases, and 4 bases had no gene match. This CDR3 has 14 amino acids. CDR3 DNA: TGTGCCATCTGGGAGGGACTTGGGGCCAACGTCCTGACTTTC. Translation: CAIWEGLGANVLTF.

This clonotype was seen at least ten times. The chain carries TRBV20-1 and TRBJ2-1, with D unresolved. V shed 4 bases and J shed 0 bases, with 13 bases lying between them. This CDR3 is built from 15 residues. Germline CDR1 is DFQATT and CDR2 is SNEGSKA (reference sequence). CDR3 amino acids: CSATERGDSYNEQFF. In DNA, the CDR3 is TGCAGTGCTACCGAGCGTGGGGACTCCTACAATGAGCAGTTCTTC.

This clonotype was detected ten times or more. The chain uses TRBV6-5 and TRBJ2-3; 7 positions match TRBD2. The germline gives CDR1 MNHEY, CDR2 SVGAGI. Trimming took 0 bases from V and 2 from J; bases not matched to a gene: 2. This CDR3 is 15 amino acids long. The CDR3 loop reads CASSYSGTTTDTQYF. The DNA for the CDR3 is TGTGCCAGCAGTTACTCCGGGACTACCACAGATACGCAGTATTTT.

This clonotype was seen a few times. The chain carries TRBV29-1 and TRBJ2-6, with 10 bases aligning to TRBD1. V lost 7 bases to trimming and J lost 0 bases; unmatched junction nucleotides: 9. In germline, CDR1 is SQVTM, CDR2 ANQGSEA. The CDR3 consists of 17 residues. CDR3 DNA: TGCAGCGCCCGTCGGGACAGGGGTTACTCTGGGGCCAACGTCCTGACTTTC. As protein: CSARRDRGYSGANVLTF.

This clonotype was seen a few times. The junction departs from germline at one end; a sequencing error may be responsible. The chain joins TRBV6-1 to TRBJ1-3, with 11 positions matching TRBD1. The CDR3 has 18 residues. Germline CDR1 reads MNHNS; CDR2 reads SASEGT. CDR3 in amino acids: CASSPLLGTGGSGNAIYF. The CDR3 DNA reads as TGTGCCAGCAGTCCCCTCCTGGGGACAGGGGGATCTGGAAACGCCATATATTTT.

In its sample, this clonotype was seen many times. The chain joins TRBV5-1 to TRBJ2-5; the match to TRBD1 covers 9 bases. Germline V gene lookup returns CDR1 SGHRS and CDR2 YFSETQ. V was pared by 1 base and J by 4 bases, with 5 bases of the junction left unmatched. This CDR3 spans 15 amino acids. The CDR3 spells CASSLWDRVSETQYF. The CDR3 coding sequence is TGCGCCAGCAGCTTGTGGGACAGGGTTTCAGAGACCCAGTACTTC. Variable domain in full (rest from reference TRBV5-1 and TRBJ2-5): KAGVTQTPRYLIKTRGQQVTLSCSPISGHRSVSWYQQTPGQGLQFLFEYFSETQRNKGNFPGRFSGRQFSNSRSEMNVSTLELGDSALYLCASSLWDRVSETQYFGPGTRLLVL.

In this sample, this clonotype turned up many times. The chain joins TRBV29-1 to TRBJ1-2; D might be TRBD1 (5 bases). CDR3 length: 13 residues. Trimming removed 2 bases from V and 1 base from J, with 8 bases in between. Germline V gives CDR1 SQVTM, CDR2 ANQGSEA. CDR3 DNA: TGCAGCGTTGAAAGGGGTCGTAACTATGGCTACACCTTC. The encoded protein is CSVERGRNYGYTF.

This clonotype was detected many times. The rearrangement links TRBV5-6 to TRBJ2-3; D gene ambiguous. This CDR3 comprises 13 residues. V was cut by 6 bases and J by 0 bases, with 8 bases left in between. Germline CDR1 is SGHDT and CDR2 is YYEEEE. CDR3: CASTGTSTDTQYF. The CDR3 DNA reads as TGTGCCAGCACCGGAACTAGCACAGATACGCAGTATTTT.

To note about this clonotype: This could be a read error, since a much larger clone is one nucleotide away. The rearrangement uses TRBV6-1 and TRBJ2-3; TRBD2 matches at 11 bases. Germline V lookup: CDR1 MNHNS, CDR2 SASEGT. V lost 2 bases to trimming and J lost 2 bases; unmatched junction nucleotides: 3. This CDR3 is 16 amino acids long. The CDR3 region has the DNA TGTGCCAGCAGTGAACTAGCGGGGGGTAACACAGATACGCAGTATTTT. It translates to CASSELAGGNTDTQYF.

This clonotype was observed many times. Here the CDR3 DNA reads TGTGCCAGCAGTTTGGGGACCGGGGGACAGATATATGGCTACACCTTC. This translates into CASSLGTGGQIYGYTF. The rearrangement links TRBV12-3 or TRBV12-4 to TRBJ1-2; the match to TRBD1 covers 7 bases. The J segment lost 5 bases and the V segment lost 3 bases, leaving 12 bases of the junction unmatched. The CDR3 length is 16 residues.